This T cell receptor (beta chain) was obtained from a study of blood T cell repertoires in COVID-19. Turning to the study itself: COVID-19 samples collected from the United States, Italy and Spain covered acute and convalescent phases. In each case, the material was cDNA or gDNA derived from T cells, B-cell-depleted T cells, or PBMCs.

Clinical history reported by participants formed the basis on which cohorts were assigned. Recovery meant two consecutive negative NP/OP PCR tests, professional clearance, or resolved symptoms. This CDR3 region has 14 residues. Deletions cut 4 bases from V and 4 bases from J, with 13 bases between. Germline V gives CDR1 ENHRY, CDR2 SYGVKD. Measured with immunoSEQ multiplex PCR; TCRdb has only the in-frame clones, and not every one. The repertoire holds more than 110,000 clones, roughly 80% seen once, with just over 6% in the top ten. This clone was picked up a small number of times. Material for sequencing was PBMCs or T cells enriched from blood (not recorded which). The source of this sequence is a woman aged 45-59 years who had recovered from COVID-19. This chain connects TRBV10-3 to TRBJ1-1, with a possible D match to TRBD1 (5 bases). In DNA, the CDR3 is TGTGCCATCAGTGGATCCAGGGAGGGCACTGAAGCTTTCTTT. Amino acid sequence: CAISGSREGTEAFF.